The present T cell receptor (beta chain) was sequenced within a study of blood T cell repertoires in COVID-19. For the study at large: COVID-19 samples, acute and convalescent, were from the United States, Italy and Spain. From T cells, B-cell-depleted T cells, or PBMCs came the material, which was cDNA or gDNA.

Seattle patients were enrolled during active infection and followed longitudinally. This CDR3 has 15 amino acids. Trimming removed 6 bases from V and 2 bases from J; junction bases left unmatched: 9. Germline V gene lookup returns CDR1 MNHEY and CDR2 SVGEGT. Sequencing used immunoSEQ multiplex PCR; TCRdb keeps in-frame clones, though not all of them. The sample yields approximately 150,000 clones, roughly 84% seen once. Sequenced input: peripheral blood. V and J are TRBV6-2 or TRBV6-3 and TRBJ2-7; 8 bases are a match to TRBD1. This TCR derives from a man aged 30 to 39 with COVID-19, enrolled during active disease. The CDR3: CASSRDRGGPYEQYF. The CDR3 bases are TGTGCCAGCAGCCGAGACAGGGGAGGCCCCTACGAGCAGTACTTC.